At least ten counts were recorded for the clone carrying this TCR beta chain. One entry per CDR3 protein, called by TCRdb with MiXCR from the reads. The data contain fewer than 550,000 distinct CDR3 sequences, roughly 30% of them singletons. The data derive from a study of T cell repertoires in cytomegalovirus infection. The V and J ends lost 2 bases and 6 bases, in that order; junction bases with no gene match: 11. CDR1 is SGHAT, CDR2 FQDESV, per germline (reference sequence). The CDR3 has 16 residues. Sequencing was performed on PBMCs. The receptor's source is a human donor in good health (CMV status not recorded). Some clones in this sample may be carry-over from other donors' samples. This sequence joins TRBV11-1 and TRBJ1-1; 8 positions match TRBD1. The CDR3 here is CASSLLPGGSLAEAFF. In nucleotides, the CDR3 is TGTGCCAGCAGCTTACTTCCAGGGGGCAGTCTCGCTGAAGCTTTCTTT. The full variable domain, rest sourced from reference TRBV11-1 and TRBJ1-1, is EAEVAQSPRYKITEKSQAVAFWCDPISGHATLYWYRQILGQGPELLVQFQDESVVDDSQLPKDRFSAERLKGVDSTLKIQPAELGDSAMYLCASSLLPGGSLAEAFFGQGTRLTVV.